These T cell receptor beta chains were read from a single sample in a study of T cells after yellow fever vaccination. TCRdb fed the 5' RACE reads into MiXCR, producing one record per CDR3 protein. The sample has about 350,000 distinct CDR3 sequences, 8.1% seen once. The specimen comprised PBMCs, sampled 45 days after the first yellow fever vaccination. These receptors originate from a young man who received the YFV17D yellow fever vaccine. CDR3s include the opening cysteine and the closing phenylalanine or tryptophan. A D gene is named only where the DNA matches it firmly. Clone size appears in some rows only: once, few, many, or a class for an expanded clone.

TGTGCCAGCAGTGAATCGGGTCCAGGGTATTTT	CASSESGPGYF	NA	TRBJ2-3	TRBV25-1	NA
TGTGCCGCCAAACCGGGACTTCCGTACCAAGAGACCCAGTACTTC	CAAKPGLPYQETQYF	few	TRBJ2-5	TRBV10-3	NA
TGTGCCAGCAGCTTAGGGGCCCTACAGCCCCAGCATTTT	CASSLGALQPQHF	few	TRBJ1-5	TRBV7-2	NA
TGCAGTGCCCAGGTCCACCACTCTGGGGCCAACGTCCTGACTTTC	CSAQVHHSGANVLTF	few	TRBJ2-6	TRBV20-1	NA
TGCGCCAGCAGCCAAGGACAGGGAGGAGACGAAAAACTGTTTTTT	CASSQGQGGDEKLFF	few	TRBJ1-4	TRBV4-3	TRBD1
TGTGCCAGCAGCTCACCCGCCGGGTATAACTATAATTCACCCCTCCACTTT	CASSSPAGYNYNSPLHF	few	TRBJ1-6	TRBV7-2	NA
TGCGCCAGCAGGCTGGGACAGGGGACAGATACGCAGTATTTT	CASRLGQGTDTQYF	few	TRBJ2-3	TRBV4-3	TRBD1
TGTGCCAGCAGTTTATTAAGACAGAGCGGGGGGGCCGCGGATACGCAGTATTTT	CASSLLRQSGGAADTQYF	few	TRBJ2-3	TRBV28	TRBD2
TGCGCCAGAGAATCGGGACATCACAACTATGGCTACACCTTC	CARESGHHNYGYTF	NA	TRBJ1-2	TRBV5-1	NA
TGCAGTGCTAGAGATTACTTACTAGCGGATAATGAGCAGTTCTTC	CSARDYLLADNEQFF	few	TRBJ2-1	TRBV20-1	TRBD2
TGTGCCTGGAGTGTGGGCGGGGGCCTGTACCAAGAGACCCAGTACTTC	CAWSVGGGLYQETQYF	NA	TRBJ2-5	TRBV30	NA
TGCGCCAGCAGCCCCGGATCCGTTGGGGGGACCCAGTACTTC	CASSPGSVGGTQYF	few	TRBJ2-5	TRBV4-1	NA
TGCGCCAGCAGCTTTTCCGGGGGATATGGCTACACCTTC	CASSFSGGYGYTF	NA	TRBJ1-2	TRBV5-1	NA
TGCGCCAGCAGCCAACCTAATCAGCCCCAGCATTTT	CASSQPNQPQHF	many	TRBJ1-5	TRBV4-1	NA
TGTGCCAGCAGTTATAACGGGACCCAAGGCGGTGAAAACATTCAGTACTTC	CASSYNGTQGGENIQYF	few	TRBJ2-4	TRBV6-7	NA
TGTGCCAGCACCGACCTCGGGCCTTATGTGACCGGGGAGCTGTTTTTT	CASTDLGPYVTGELFF	NA	TRBJ2-2	TRBV2	NA
TGTGCCAGCAGCGTAGGAAGGACAGTCTCCTCCGGGGCCAACGTCCTGACTTTC	CASSVGRTVSSGANVLTF	NA	TRBJ2-6	TRBV9	NA
TGTGCCATCAGTGAGTCCCCGGGACTAGCGGGGGATGAGCAGTTCTTC	CAISESPGLAGDEQFF	NA	TRBJ2-1	TRBV10-3	TRBD2
TGCAGTGCTAGAGATGGGACAGGGAGCGAGCAGTACTTC	CSARDGTGSEQYF	few	TRBJ2-7	TRBV20-1	TRBD1
TGTGCCATCAGTGACGGACGGAAGCTCTACACCTTC	CAISDGRKLYTF	few	TRBJ1-2	TRBV10-3	NA
TGTGCCAGCAGTCGCGCAGGGGTCCACGAGCAGTACTTC	CASSRAGVHEQYF	many	TRBJ2-7	TRBV6-1	NA
TGTGCCAGCAGCCCCAGGGTCTACAATGAGCAGTTCTTC	CASSPRVYNEQFF	few	TRBJ2-1	TRBV21-1	NA
TGCGCCAGCAGCGCCGGCCAGGGGTTGGCGGATACGCAGTATTTT	CASSAGQGLADTQYF	many	TRBJ2-3	TRBV5-1	NA
TGTGCCAGCAGTTACATCCAGTTCCAAGAGACCCAGTACTTC	CASSYIQFQETQYF	few	TRBJ2-5	TRBV6-5	NA
TGTGCCAGCAGTGCCGAACGGGGCCGGTCCACCGGGGAGCTGTTTTTT	CASSAERGRSTGELFF	NA	TRBJ2-2	TRBV12-3/TRBV12-4	NA
TGTGCCAGCAGGAGACAGGGGGCGGCTGGAAACACCATATATTTT	CASRRQGAAGNTIYF	NA	TRBJ1-3	TRBV12-3/TRBV12-4	TRBD1
TGCGCCAGCACCCATCGTAGGAGACCAGATACGCAGTATTTT	CASTHRRRPDTQYF	NA	TRBJ2-3	TRBV23-1	NA
TGTGCCAGCAGCGTAGGTGGGGGGGCTGATCCCCGGAATGGCTACACCTTC	CASSVGGGADPRNGYTF	few	TRBJ1-2	TRBV9	NA
TGCAGTGCTAGGGGACAGAACACTGAAGCTTTCTTT	CSARGQNTEAFF	few	TRBJ1-1	TRBV20-1	NA
TGTGCTAGTGGTTTGGTACGGTCAGGGACGGATGGCTACACCTTC	CASGLVRSGTDGYTF	few	TRBJ1-2	TRBV12-5	NA
TGTGCCAGCAGCTTCAGGGACAGGGGGGAGACCCAGTACTTC	CASSFRDRGETQYF	many	TRBJ2-5	TRBV5-6	TRBD1
TGCGCCAGCAGCGTGTCGACCGAGTTGGATACGCAGTATTTT	CASSVSTELDTQYF	many	TRBJ2-3	TRBV5-1	NA